The source of this TCR beta chain is a study of blood T cell repertoires in COVID-19. Study-wide context: Samples taken during acute and convalescent COVID-19 were collected in the United States, Italy and Spain. T cells, B-cell-depleted T cells, or PBMCs supplied cDNA or gDNA.

How the authors handled the data: Reference gene primer amplification gave estimated nucleated cell counts. Here immunoSEQ multiplex PCR was the method, and the copy in TCRdb shows in-frame clones only, minus some. Clone size and V and J calls were adopted from that table, with D and trimming inferred from the DNA. The profile shows some 170,000 clones, around 79% of them singletons. Germline lookup yields CDR1 DFQATT and CDR2 SNEGSKA (reference sequence). The CDR3 is 11 residues long. This clone was seen repeatedly, ten times or more. One junction end does not reproduce the germline sequence, and a read error may be involved.

The chain recombines TRBV20-1 with TRBJ1-1, with D perhaps matching TRBD1 (5 bases). The source material was peripheral blood. The origin of this receptor is a woman aged 65 to 85 with acute or convalescent COVID-19. CDR3 sequence reads: CSARQSAGHHF. CDR3 DNA sequence: TGCAGTGCTAGACAGTCTGCAGGGCACCACTTT.